This record covers a single T cell receptor (beta chain). Antigen: not known. The sample originates from a study of T cells in narcolepsy. At the level of the study: Patients with NT1 or NT2 and healthy control donors were enrolled. The study, taken as a whole, reports: Reportedly, autoreactive clonotypes were serially detected in patients' blood but not controls'. Comparing one patient's CSF and blood CD4+ clonotypes highlighted HCRT- and TRIB2-specific autoreactive clonotypes.

This CDR3 has 13 amino acids. CDR1 SGHNT and CDR2 YYREEE come from the germline V gene (reference sequence). V lost 4 bases and J lost 3, with 10 bases in between. Libraries were prepared by immunoSEQ multiplex PCR; TCRdb keeps only in-frame clonotypes and omits some of them. The table shows around 42,000 clones, with around 88% occurring only once. V gene TRBV5-4 combines with J gene TRBJ2-5; D is ambiguous. Sequencing was carried out using CD45RA- memory CD4+ T cells from PBMCs. The source of this sequence is a human donor with narcolepsy. The CDR3 DNA follows: TGTGCCAGCAGCAGGGAATTTGAAGAGACCCAGTACTTC. The encoded protein is CASSREFEETQYF.